This T cell receptor (beta chain) derives from a study of yellow fever vaccine responses in identical twins. Trimming stripped 8 bases from V and 3 bases from J, with 14 bases between. The CDR3 runs to 14 residues. Germline V gives CDR1 KGHSH, CDR2 LQKENI. Only a few counts were recorded for this clonotype. TCRdb called the RT-PCR reads again in MiXCR, with one record for every CDR3 protein. The data contain 30,000 to 40,000 distinct CDR3 sequences, 45% to 65% of them singletons. This sequence joins TRBV18 and TRBJ1-5, with D perhaps matching TRBD1 (6 bases). The sequence came from a woman between 18 and 30 years old who received the yellow fever vaccine. The material was T cells from blood (PBMCs), unsorted or a sorted subset (not recorded which), obtained before or after yellow fever vaccination (not recorded which). The CDR3 region is CASADQGNNQPQHF. CDR3 bases: TGTGCCAGCGCAGATCAGGGGAACAATCAGCCCCAGCATTTT.